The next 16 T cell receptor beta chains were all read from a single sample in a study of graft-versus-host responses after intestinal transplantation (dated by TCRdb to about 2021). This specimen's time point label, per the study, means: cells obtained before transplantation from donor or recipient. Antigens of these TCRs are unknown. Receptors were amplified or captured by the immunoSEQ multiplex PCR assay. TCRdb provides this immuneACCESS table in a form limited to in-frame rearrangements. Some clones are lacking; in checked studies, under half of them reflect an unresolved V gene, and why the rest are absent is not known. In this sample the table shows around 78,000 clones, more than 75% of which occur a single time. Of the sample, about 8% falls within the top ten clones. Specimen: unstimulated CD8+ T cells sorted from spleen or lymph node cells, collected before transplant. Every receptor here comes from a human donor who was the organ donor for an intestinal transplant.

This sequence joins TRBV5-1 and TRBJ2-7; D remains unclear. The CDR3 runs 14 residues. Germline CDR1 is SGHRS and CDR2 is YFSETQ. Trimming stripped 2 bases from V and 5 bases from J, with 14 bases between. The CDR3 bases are TGCGCCAGCAGCTTCCTGGGTGGATCGGACGAGCAGTACTTC. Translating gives CASSFLGGSDEQYF.

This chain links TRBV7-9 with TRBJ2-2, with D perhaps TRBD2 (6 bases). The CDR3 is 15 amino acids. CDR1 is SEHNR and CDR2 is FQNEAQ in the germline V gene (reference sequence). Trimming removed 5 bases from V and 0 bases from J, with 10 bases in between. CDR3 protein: CASSAGTSNTGELFF. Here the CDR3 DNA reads TGTGCCAGCAGCGCCGGGACTTCGAACACCGGGGAGCTGTTTTTT. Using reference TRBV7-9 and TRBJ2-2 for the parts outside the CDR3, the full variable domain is DTGVSQNPRHKITKRGQNVTFRCDPISEHNRLYWYRQTLGQGPEFLTYFQNEAQLEKSRLLSDRFSAERPKGSFSTLEIQRTEQGDSAMYLCASSAGTSNTGELFFGEGSRLTVL.

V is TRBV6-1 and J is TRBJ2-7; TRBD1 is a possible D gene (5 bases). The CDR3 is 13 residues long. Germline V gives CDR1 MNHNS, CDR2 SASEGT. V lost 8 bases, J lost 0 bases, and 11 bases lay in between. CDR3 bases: TGTGCCAGCGAGAGACAGAACTCCTACGAGCAGTACTTC. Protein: CASERQNSYEQYF.

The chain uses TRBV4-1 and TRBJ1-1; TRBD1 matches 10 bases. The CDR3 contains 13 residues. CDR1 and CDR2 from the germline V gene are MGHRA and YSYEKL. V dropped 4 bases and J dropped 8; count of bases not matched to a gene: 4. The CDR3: CASSLGQGGEAFF. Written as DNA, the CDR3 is TGCGCCAGCAGCCTAGGACAGGGGGGAGAAGCTTTCTTT.

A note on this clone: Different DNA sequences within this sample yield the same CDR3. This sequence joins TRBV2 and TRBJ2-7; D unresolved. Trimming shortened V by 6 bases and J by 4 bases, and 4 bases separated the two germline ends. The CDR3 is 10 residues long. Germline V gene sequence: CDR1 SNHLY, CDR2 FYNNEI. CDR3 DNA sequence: TGTGCCAGCAGGGGGTACGAGCAGTACTTC. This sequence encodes CASRGYEQYF. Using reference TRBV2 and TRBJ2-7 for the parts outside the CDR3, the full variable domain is EPEVTQTPSHQVTQMGQEVILRCVPISNHLYFYWYRQILGQKVEFLVSFYNNEISEKSEIFDDQFSVERPDGSNFTLKIRSTKLEDSAMYFCASRGYEQYFGPGTRLTVT.

The CDR3 DNA reads as TGTGCCAGCAAGTCGGGAGGCACTGAAGCTTTCTTT. Translated, it gives CASKSGGTEAFF. The V and J genes are TRBV27 and TRBJ1-1; no clear D gene. The CDR3 length is 12 residues. V lost 7 bases and J 4 bases, leaving 10 bases between the germline ends. The germline gives CDR1 MNHEY, CDR2 SMNVEV (reference sequence).

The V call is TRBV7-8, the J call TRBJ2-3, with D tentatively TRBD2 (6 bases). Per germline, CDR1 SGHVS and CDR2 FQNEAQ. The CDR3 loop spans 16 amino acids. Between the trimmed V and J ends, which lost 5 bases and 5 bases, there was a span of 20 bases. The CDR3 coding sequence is TGTGCCAGCAGCCCCCACTCCGGCGGACTATTAGATACGCAGTATTTT. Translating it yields CASSPHSGGLLDTQYF.

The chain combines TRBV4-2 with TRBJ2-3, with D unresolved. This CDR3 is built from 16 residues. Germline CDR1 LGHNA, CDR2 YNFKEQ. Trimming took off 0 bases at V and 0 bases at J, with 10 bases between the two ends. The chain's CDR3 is CASSQDPVRSTDTQYF. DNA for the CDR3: TGTGCCAGCAGCCAAGATCCGGTAAGGAGCACAGATACGCAGTATTTT.

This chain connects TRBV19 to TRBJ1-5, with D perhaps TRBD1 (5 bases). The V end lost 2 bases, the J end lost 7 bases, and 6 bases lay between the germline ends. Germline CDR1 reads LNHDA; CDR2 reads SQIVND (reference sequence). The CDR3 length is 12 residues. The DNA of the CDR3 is TGTGCCAGTAGTATATGGGGCCAGCCCCAGCATTTT. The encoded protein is CASSIWGQPQHF. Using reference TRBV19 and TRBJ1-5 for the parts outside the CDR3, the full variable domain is DGGITQSPKYLFRKEGQNVTLSCEQNLNHDAMYWYRQDPGQGLRLIYYSQIVNDFQKGDIAEGYSVSREKKESFPLTVTSAQKNPTAFYLCASSIWGQPQHFGDGTRLSIL.

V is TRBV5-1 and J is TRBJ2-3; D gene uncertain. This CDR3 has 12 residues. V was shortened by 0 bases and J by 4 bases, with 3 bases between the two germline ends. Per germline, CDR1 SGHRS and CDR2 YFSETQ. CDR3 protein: CASSLGADTQYF. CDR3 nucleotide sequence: TGCGCCAGCAGCTTGGGTGCAGATACGCAGTATTTT.

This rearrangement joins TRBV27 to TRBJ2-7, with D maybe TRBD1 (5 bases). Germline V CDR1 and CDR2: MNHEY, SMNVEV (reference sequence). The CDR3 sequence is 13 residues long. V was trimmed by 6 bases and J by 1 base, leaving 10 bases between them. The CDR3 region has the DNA TGTGCCAGCAGCACAGGACCTTCCTACGAGCAGTACTTC. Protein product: CASSTGPSYEQYF.

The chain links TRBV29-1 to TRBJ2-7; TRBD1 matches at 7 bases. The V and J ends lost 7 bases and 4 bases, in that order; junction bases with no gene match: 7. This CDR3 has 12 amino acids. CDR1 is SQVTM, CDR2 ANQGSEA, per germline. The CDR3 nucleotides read TGCAGCGCCGGACAGGCCGGATACGAGCAGTACTTC. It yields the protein CSAGQAGYEQYF.

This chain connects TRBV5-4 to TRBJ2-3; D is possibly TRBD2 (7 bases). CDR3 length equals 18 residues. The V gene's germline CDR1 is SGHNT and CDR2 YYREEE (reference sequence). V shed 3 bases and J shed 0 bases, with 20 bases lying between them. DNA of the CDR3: TGTGCCAGCAGCTGGGGGGCAGGCGGGGAGGGTAGCACAGATACGCAGTATTTT. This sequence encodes CASSWGAGGEGSTDTQYF.

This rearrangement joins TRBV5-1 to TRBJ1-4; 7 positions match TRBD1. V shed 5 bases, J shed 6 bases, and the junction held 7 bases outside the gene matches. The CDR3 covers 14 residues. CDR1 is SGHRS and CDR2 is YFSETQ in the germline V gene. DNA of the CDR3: TGCGCCAGCAGATTAGACAGGGCTGATGAAAAACTGTTTTTT. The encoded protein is CASRLDRADEKLFF.

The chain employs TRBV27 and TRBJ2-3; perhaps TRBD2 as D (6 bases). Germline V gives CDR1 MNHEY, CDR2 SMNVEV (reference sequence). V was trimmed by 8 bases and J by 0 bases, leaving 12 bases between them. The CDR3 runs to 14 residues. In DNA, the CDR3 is TGTGCCAGCTCGGCGGGGACTAGCACAGATACGCAGTATTTT. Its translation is CASSAGTSTDTQYF.

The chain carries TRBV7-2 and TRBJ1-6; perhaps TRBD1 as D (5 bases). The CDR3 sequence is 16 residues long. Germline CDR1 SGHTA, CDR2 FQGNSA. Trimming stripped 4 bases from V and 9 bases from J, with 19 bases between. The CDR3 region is CASSYPWAGIGSPLHF. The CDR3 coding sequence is TGTGCCAGCAGCTACCCCTGGGCAGGGATCGGTTCACCCCTCCACTTT.